This TCR beta chain is from a study of T cell changes during pregnancy in multiple sclerosis. The germline gives CDR1 SGHKS, CDR2 YYEKEE (reference sequence). V was shortened by 1 base and J by 0 bases, with 12 bases between the two germline ends. There are 16 residues in the CDR3. Produced via immunoSEQ multiplex PCR; TCRdb's table is partial and in-frame only. The sample yields some 33,000 clones, nearly 90% seen once. This receptor was taken from a female donor with multiple sclerosis, enrolled in a pregnancy study. The source was CD8+ T cells from peripheral blood mononuclear cells, collected in the third trimester of pregnancy. The chain carries TRBV5-5 and TRBJ2-3; D possibly corresponds to TRBD1 (7 bases). CDR3 bases: TGTGCCAGCAGCTTGCAGGCAGGGGGGAGCACAGATACGCAGTATTTT. It is translated as CASSLQAGGSTDTQYF.